This T cell receptor (beta chain) is from a study of blood T cell repertoires in COVID-19. About the study: Sources were T cells, B-cell-depleted T cells, or PBMCs; the material itself was cDNA or gDNA.

CDR1 is LGHDT, CDR2 YNNKEL, per germline (reference sequence). V lost 7 bases and J lost 8, with 17 bases in between. This CDR3 contains 14 residues. Libraries were prepared by immunoSEQ multiplex PCR; TCRdb keeps only in-frame clonotypes and omits some of them. Of about 250,000 clones detected, roughly 85% appear once; the ten largest clones hold about 9.3%. The clonotype originates from a woman aged 45-60 years with acute COVID-19. V usage is TRBV3-1 (or the pseudogene TRBV3-2) and J usage is TRBJ1-4; no clear D. Sequencing was performed on PBMCs or T cells enriched from blood (not recorded which). The CDR3 DNA reads TGTGCCAGCACCAGACTTGTCGGAGTCGAAAAACTGTTTTTT. Encoded protein: CASTRLVGVEKLFF.